Shown below are 21 T cell receptor beta chains from a single sample sequenced in a study of Tregs in tolerant kidney transplant recipients. The antigens for these receptors are not known. The protocol was immunoSEQ multiplex PCR, while the TCRdb copy is restricted to in-frame clones and leaves out a portion. This table has some 18,000 clones, just over 65% appearing once. Source material: Tregs from blood cultured with allogeneic cells. The receptors were sampled from a human donor in good health.

CDR3: CAISERGGSSYGYTF. Here the CDR3 DNA reads TGTGCCATCAGTGAGCGCGGGGGGTCTAGCTATGGCTACACCTTC. This rearrangement joins TRBV10-3 to TRBJ1-2; tentative D call: TRBD1 (5 bases). The CDR3 sequence is 15 residues long. Trimming stripped 2 bases from V and 4 bases from J, with 14 bases between. The germline gives CDR1 ENHRY, CDR2 SYGVKD.

As concerns this clone: The junction differs from germline at one of its ends, possibly a read error. This chain links TRBV5-4 with TRBJ1-4; D gene ambiguous. The CDR3 sequence is 17 residues long. From germline, CDR1 is SGHNT and CDR2 YYREEE (reference sequence). CDR3 region: CAGSSHPTPATNEKLFF. The CDR3 DNA follows: TGTGCCGGCAGCTCTCACCCGACCCCCGCAACTAATGAAAAACTGTTTTTT.

V and J are TRBV2 and TRBJ1-5; D is ambiguous. The CDR3 contains 14 residues. Trimming removed 2 bases at V and 2 bases at J, with 7 bases between. Germline lookup yields CDR1 SNHLY and CDR2 FYNNEI. In DNA form, the CDR3 reads TGTGCCAGCAGTGAACGGCTTGGCAATCAGCCCCAGCATTTT. Translating it yields CASSERLGNQPQHF. Full variable domain (rest looked up from reference TRBV2 and TRBJ1-5): EPEVTQTPSHQVTQMGQEVILRCVPISNHLYFYWYRQILGQKVEFLVSFYNNEISEKSEIFDDQFSVERPDGSNFTLKIRSTKLEDSAMYFCASSERLGNQPQHFGDGTRLSIL.

The chain recombines TRBV6-5 with TRBJ1-6, with D hard to call. The V end was cut by 4 bases, the J end by 7 bases, with 8 bases between. The germline CDR1 and CDR2 sequences are MNHEY and SVGAGI. This CDR3 spans 13 amino acids. Here the CDR3 reads CASSWRPNSPLHF. The DNA of the CDR3 is TGTGCCAGCAGTTGGAGACCCAATTCACCCCTCCACTTT.

This sequence joins TRBV11-2 and TRBJ2-6; D remains unclear. There are 13 residues in the CDR3. Trimming removed 1 base at V and 9 bases at J, with 7 bases between. Germline CDR1 SGHAT, CDR2 FQNNGV. CDR3 sequence (DNA): TGTGCCAGCAGCTTAGGAATAGGCAACGTCCTGACTTTC. As protein: CASSLGIGNVLTF.

The chain joins TRBV11-2 to TRBJ2-1; D not certain. Germline CDR1 and CDR2: SGHAT and FQNNGV. This CDR3 has 11 residues. Trimming stripped 3 bases from V and 6 bases from J, with 3 bases between. DNA of the CDR3: TGTGCCAGCAGCTTCTTCAATGAGCAGTTCTTC. Residues: CASSFFNEQFF. Full variable domain (outside the CDR3, taken from reference TRBV11-2 and TRBJ2-1): EAGVAQSPRYKIIEKRQSVAFWCNPISGHATLYWYQQILGQGPKLLIQFQNNGVVDDSQLPKDRFSAERLKGVDSTLKIQPAKLEDSAVYLCASSFFNEQFFGPGTRLTVL.

The chain links TRBV29-1 to TRBJ2-7; possibly TRBD1 for D (5 bases). V was trimmed by 4 bases and J by 2 bases, leaving 6 bases between them. The V gene's germline CDR1 is SQVTM and CDR2 ANQGSEA. The CDR3 covers 11 residues. CDR3 DNA sequence: TGCAGCGTTGTCAGGGCCTACGAGCAGTACTTC. Its protein is CSVVRAYEQYF.

This clone was seen a single time. The chain combines TRBV5-1 with TRBJ2-1; possibly TRBD1 for D (7 bases). The CDR3 is made up of 16 amino acids. CDR1 is SGHRS, CDR2 YFSETQ, per germline. Trimming took off 4 bases at V and 3 bases at J, with 17 bases between the two ends. The CDR3 sequence: CASSAVRGVLYNEQFF. The CDR3 region has the DNA TGCGCCAGCAGCGCCGTCAGGGGGGTTCTCTACAATGAGCAGTTCTTC.

This chain links TRBV9 with TRBJ2-1; 7 positions match TRBD1. Germline V CDR1 and CDR2: SGDLS, YYNGEE. The length of the CDR3 is 16 residues. Germline trimming cut 4 bases from V and 3 bases from J; bases unmatched to any gene: 10. CDR3 nucleotide sequence: TGTGCCAGCAGCCTTGGACAGGTGCAAAACTACAATGAGCAGTTCTTC. This gives the protein CASSLGQVQNYNEQFF.

V and J are TRBV6-6 and TRBJ2-4; 9 nucleotides line up with TRBD1. Looked up from germline, CDR1 is MNHNY and CDR2 is SVGAGI (reference sequence). The CDR3 is made up of 13 amino acids. V dropped 11 bases and J dropped 5; count of bases not matched to a gene: 7. The CDR3, as DNA: TGTGCCGCGAGGGGGACAGGGCAAAACATTCAGTACTTC. It specifies CAARGTGQNIQYF.

The rearrangement joins TRBV5-6 to TRBJ2-4, with a tentative D call TRBD1 (8 bases). V shed 7 bases and J shed 3 bases, with 17 bases lying between them. The germline V gene encodes CDR1 SGHDT and CDR2 YYEEEE. The CDR3 covers 15 residues. As DNA, the CDR3 is TGTGCCAGCCACAGGACAGGGAGGGGCAAAAACATTCAGTACTTC. Its translation is CASHRTGRGKNIQYF.

This clone was found a few times. The chain joins TRBV7-9 to TRBJ1-3; 7 bases are a match to TRBD1. Per the germline V gene, CDR1 is SEHNR and CDR2 is FQNEAQ (reference sequence). Trimming removed 5 bases from V and 3 bases from J; junction bases left unmatched: 7. CDR3 length: 15 residues. For the CDR3, the DNA is TGTGCCAGCAGCCTTCGCCGGGACAGTGGAAACACCATATATTTT. It is translated as CASSLRRDSGNTIYF.

This chain joins TRBV20-1 and TRBJ2-3, with a weak D call TRBD2 (6 bases). The V and J ends lost 6 bases and 10 bases respectively, with 14 bases between them. The CDR3 spans 11 residues. Per the germline V gene, CDR1 is DFQATT and CDR2 is SNEGSKA (reference sequence). The CDR3 is CSAQDYPSQYF. Here the CDR3 DNA reads TGCAGTGCGCAGGACTATCCCTCGCAGTATTTT.

This rearrangement joins TRBV29-1 to TRBJ2-3; 12 bases agree with TRBD2. The CDR3 is 14 residues long. Germline V lookup: CDR1 SQVTM, CDR2 ANQGSEA. Losses at the gene ends were 8 bases for V and 2 bases for J; bases not matched to a gene: 5. Written as DNA, the CDR3 is TGCAGCCAAAGACTAGCGGGAGACACAGATACGCAGTATTTT. Its protein is CSQRLAGDTDTQYF.

The chain couples TRBV5-4 to TRBJ2-7; 9 nucleotides agree with TRBD1. Looked up from germline, CDR1 is SGHNT and CDR2 is YYREEE (reference sequence). This CDR3 contains 15 residues. V shed 0 bases, J shed 3 bases, and the junction held 4 bases outside the gene matches. CDR3 DNA: TGTGCCAGCAGCTTGGCCCCGGGACAGGGCTACGAGCAGTACTTC. It codes for CASSLAPGQGYEQYF.

This sequence joins TRBV21-1 and TRBJ1-5; the DNA was not compared with TRBD1, the D call given in the table. TRBV21-1 is tagged as a pseudogene. The CDR3 is 17 residues long. Written as DNA, the CDR3 is TGTGCCAGCAGCAAAGAGGTCACAGGGTATAGCAATCAGCCCCAGCATTTT. The encoded protein is CASSKEVTGYSNQPQHF.

The chain has TRBV19 and TRBJ2-7, with 8 bases that match TRBD2. J was trimmed by 7 bases and V by 5 bases; bases with no gene match: 10. Germline V gene data show CDR1 as LNHDA and CDR2 as SQIVND (reference sequence). This CDR3 is 14 amino acids long. CDR3 loop: CASSSGTRAREQYF. DNA of the CDR3: TGTGCCAGTAGTTCCGGGACTAGAGCGAGGGAGCAGTACTTC.

The J gene is TRBJ2-3, the V gene TRBV2; D possibly corresponds to TRBD2 (6 bases). Trimming pared 6 bases from V and 5 bases from J, leaving 18 bases between. Per the germline V gene, CDR1 is SNHLY and CDR2 is FYNNEI. This CDR3 contains 15 residues. CDR3 sequence reads: CASRPTGAGGDTQYF. CDR3 sequence (DNA): TGTGCCAGCAGGCCCACTGGGGCCGGGGGAGATACGCAGTATTTT.

This clone was observed a handful of times. This chain connects TRBV2 to TRBJ2-7; perhaps TRBD2 as D (6 bases). Germline V CDR1 and CDR2: SNHLY, FYNNEI. This CDR3 is built from 15 residues. V lost 4 bases, J lost 0 bases, and 13 bases lay in between. The DNA for the CDR3 is TGTGCCAGCAGTGTCAGGGTCGGGGGCTCCTACGAGCAGTACTTC. Translated, it gives CASSVRVGGSYEQYF.

This clone was seen only once. This chain joins TRBV19 and TRBJ1-2, with TRBD1 as a possible D gene (5 bases). This CDR3 has 13 residues. The V and J ends lost 6 bases and 5 bases respectively, with 13 bases between them. Germline V gene sequence: CDR1 LNHDA, CDR2 SQIVND (reference sequence). The CDR3 DNA follows: TGTGCCAGTAGATTGACGGGACCATATGGCTACACCTTC. This translates into CASRLTGPYGYTF.

J is TRBJ2-1 and V is TRBV4-2; tentative D call: TRBD2 (6 bases). There are 12 residues in the CDR3. V lost 1 base to trimming and J lost 13 bases, with 11 bases between them. The V gene's germline CDR1 is LGHNA and CDR2 YNFKEQ. For the CDR3, the DNA is TGTGCCAGCAGCCAAGGGCGGGGCGCCCAGTTCTTC. Translated, it gives CASSQGRGAQFF.